This T cell receptor beta chain was observed in a study of T cells after yellow fever vaccination. Researchers made TCR cDNA using 5'RACE template switching, and this step added a universal primer site and UMIs. Via MiXCR, TCRdb re-called the 5' RACE reads, giving one row per CDR3 protein. The sample records some 340,000 distinct CDR3 sequences, about 4% being singletons. This CDR3 contains 14 residues. V shed 4 bases, J shed 10 bases, and the junction held 3 bases outside the gene matches. The sample holds a few counts of this clonotype. The antigen remains unidentified. Study-level results: Subsequent booster samples again held most clones from primary vaccination (96% CD4, roughly 90% CD8).

The specimen was PBMCs, collected 5 days after the yellow fever booster vaccination. V usage is TRBV12-3 or TRBV12-4 and J usage is TRBJ1-6; 11 positions agree with TRBD1. The source is a man aged 18 to 29 who received the YFV17D yellow fever vaccine. CDR3 in amino acids: CASSSGTGGSPLHF. Written as DNA, the CDR3 is TGTGCCAGCAGTTCCGGGACAGGGGGGTCACCCCTCCACTTT.